This TCR beta chain was identified during a study of blood T cell repertoires in COVID-19. Germline V gives CDR1 SGHTA, CDR2 FQGNSA. V shed 5 bases and J shed 2 bases, with 8 bases lying between them. The CDR3 consists of 13 residues. Authors' methods: Amplification of reference gene primers provided the estimated nucleated cell counts. Assay: immunoSEQ multiplex PCR; the TCRdb copy retains only in-frame clones and omits some. D and trimming were read from the DNA, whereas the V and J calls and clone size are those reported in that table. Among fewer than 350,000 clones, about 85% were seen once, and the ten largest hold 1.5% to 2%. Participants, about 18 to 90 years old, spanned fewer than 30 US areas. Someone with COVID-19 had been met by exposed participants within 2 weeks before study entry.

The sequenced material came from PBMCs or T cells enriched from blood (not recorded which). The sequence derives from a woman between 25 and 40 years old who had been exposed to COVID-19. The gene calls are TRBV7-2 and TRBJ2-3, with D possibly matching TRBD2 (5 bases). The CDR3 nucleotides read TGTGCCAGCAGCGAAGACTACACAGATACGCAGTATTTT. Translated: CASSEDYTDTQYF.